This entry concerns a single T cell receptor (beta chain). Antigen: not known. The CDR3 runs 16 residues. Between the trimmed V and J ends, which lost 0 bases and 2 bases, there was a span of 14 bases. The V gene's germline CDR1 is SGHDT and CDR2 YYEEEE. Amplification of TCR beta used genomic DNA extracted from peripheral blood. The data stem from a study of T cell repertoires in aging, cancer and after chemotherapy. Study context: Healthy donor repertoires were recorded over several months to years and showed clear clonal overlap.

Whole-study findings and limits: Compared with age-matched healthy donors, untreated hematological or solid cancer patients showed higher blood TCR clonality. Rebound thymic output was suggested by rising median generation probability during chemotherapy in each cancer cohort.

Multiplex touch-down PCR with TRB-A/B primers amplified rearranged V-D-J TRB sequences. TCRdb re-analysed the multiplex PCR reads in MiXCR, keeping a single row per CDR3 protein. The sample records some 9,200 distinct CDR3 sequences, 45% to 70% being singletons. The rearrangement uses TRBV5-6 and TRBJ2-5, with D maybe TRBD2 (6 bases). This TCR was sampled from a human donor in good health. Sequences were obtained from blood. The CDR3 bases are TGTGCCAGCAGCTTGGAAGAGGGAGGCCGGCAAGAGACCCAGTACTTC. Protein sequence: CASSLEEGGRQETQYF.